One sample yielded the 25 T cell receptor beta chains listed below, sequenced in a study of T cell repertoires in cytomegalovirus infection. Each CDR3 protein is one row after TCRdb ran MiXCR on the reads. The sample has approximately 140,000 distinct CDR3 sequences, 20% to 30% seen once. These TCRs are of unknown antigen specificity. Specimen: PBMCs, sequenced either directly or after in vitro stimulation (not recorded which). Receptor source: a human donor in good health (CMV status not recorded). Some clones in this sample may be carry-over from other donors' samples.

The CDR3: CASSIAGTGGEQYF. The DNA for the CDR3 is TGTGCCAGTAGTATAGCTGGGACAGGGGGCGAGCAGTACTTC. The genes are TRBV19 and TRBJ2-7; 11 bases agree with TRBD1. CDR1 is LNHDA, CDR2 SQIVND, per germline (reference sequence). The CDR3 runs to 14 residues. V dropped 1 base and J dropped 6; count of bases not matched to a gene: 2.

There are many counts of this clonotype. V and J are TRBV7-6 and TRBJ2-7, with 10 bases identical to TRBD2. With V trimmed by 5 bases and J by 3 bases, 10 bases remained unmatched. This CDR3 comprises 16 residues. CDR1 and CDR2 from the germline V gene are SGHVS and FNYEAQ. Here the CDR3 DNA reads TGTGCCAGCAGCCACGGACTAGCGGCCCTAGTCTACGAGCAGTACTTC. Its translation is CASSHGLAALVYEQYF.

Written as DNA, the CDR3 is TGTGCCAGCAGTAGAACCCTAGCGGGAGTTTCAGATACGCAGTATTTT. Translating gives CASSRTLAGVSDTQYF. V gene TRBV6-2 or TRBV6-3 combines with J gene TRBJ2-3; 10 nucleotides align to TRBD2. Germline V lookup: CDR1 MNHEY, CDR2 SVGEGT. With V trimmed by 5 bases and J by 4 bases, 9 bases remained unmatched. This CDR3 is built from 16 residues.

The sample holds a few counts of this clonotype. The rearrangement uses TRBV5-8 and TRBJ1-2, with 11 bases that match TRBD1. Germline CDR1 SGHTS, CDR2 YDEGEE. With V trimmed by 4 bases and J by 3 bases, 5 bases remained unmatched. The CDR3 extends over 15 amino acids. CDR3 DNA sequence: TGTGCCAGCAGCCTCGGGACAGGGGGGGACTATGGCTACACCTTC. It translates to CASSLGTGGDYGYTF.

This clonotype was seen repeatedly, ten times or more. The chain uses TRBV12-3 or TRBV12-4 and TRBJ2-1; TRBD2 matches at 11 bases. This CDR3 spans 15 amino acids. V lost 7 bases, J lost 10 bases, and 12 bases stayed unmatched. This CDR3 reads CASNYLAGGPGEQFF. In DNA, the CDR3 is TGTGCCAGCAATTACTTAGCGGGAGGGCCGGGAGAGCAGTTCTTC.

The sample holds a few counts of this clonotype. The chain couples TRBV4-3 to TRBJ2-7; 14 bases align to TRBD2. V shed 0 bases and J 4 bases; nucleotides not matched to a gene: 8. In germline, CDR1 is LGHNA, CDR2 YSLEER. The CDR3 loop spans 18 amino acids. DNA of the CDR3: TGCGCCAGCAGCCAAGATTTAGCAGGGACTAGCGGGAGTTACGAGCAGTACTTC. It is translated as CASSQDLAGTSGSYEQYF.

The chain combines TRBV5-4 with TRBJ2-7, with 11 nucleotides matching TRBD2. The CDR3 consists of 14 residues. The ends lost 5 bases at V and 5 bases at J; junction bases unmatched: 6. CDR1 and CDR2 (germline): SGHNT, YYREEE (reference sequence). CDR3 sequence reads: CASRTSGSSNEQYF. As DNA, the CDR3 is TGTGCCAGCAGAACTAGCGGGAGTTCAAACGAGCAGTACTTC.

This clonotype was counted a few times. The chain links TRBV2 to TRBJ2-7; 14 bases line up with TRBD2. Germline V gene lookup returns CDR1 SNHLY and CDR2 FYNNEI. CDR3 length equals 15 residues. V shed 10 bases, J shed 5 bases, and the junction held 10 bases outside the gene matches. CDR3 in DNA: TGTGCCAAGTCGACTAGCGGGAGGGCCGGCCACGAGCAGTACTTC. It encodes CAKSTSGRAGHEQYF. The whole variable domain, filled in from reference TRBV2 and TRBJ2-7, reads EPEVTQTPSHQVTQMGQEVILRCVPISNHLYFYWYRQILGQKVEFLVSFYNNEISEKSEIFDDQFSVERPDGSNFTLKIRSTKLEDSAMYFCAKSTSGRAGHEQYFGPGTRLTVT.

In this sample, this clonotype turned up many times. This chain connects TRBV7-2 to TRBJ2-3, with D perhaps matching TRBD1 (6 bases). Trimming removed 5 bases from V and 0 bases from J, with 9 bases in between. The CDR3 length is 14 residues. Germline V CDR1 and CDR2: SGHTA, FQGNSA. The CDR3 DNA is TGTGCCAGCAGCCCTGGACAGAGCACAGATACGCAGTATTTT. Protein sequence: CASSPGQSTDTQYF.

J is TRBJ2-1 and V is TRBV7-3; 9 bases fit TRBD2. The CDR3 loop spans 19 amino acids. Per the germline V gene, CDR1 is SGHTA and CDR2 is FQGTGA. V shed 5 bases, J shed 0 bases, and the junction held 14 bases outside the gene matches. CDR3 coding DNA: TGTGCCAGCAGCCCAAGAGGCAGTGCGGGAGGGAGCTCCTACAATGAGCAGTTCTTC. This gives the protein CASSPRGSAGGSSYNEQFF.

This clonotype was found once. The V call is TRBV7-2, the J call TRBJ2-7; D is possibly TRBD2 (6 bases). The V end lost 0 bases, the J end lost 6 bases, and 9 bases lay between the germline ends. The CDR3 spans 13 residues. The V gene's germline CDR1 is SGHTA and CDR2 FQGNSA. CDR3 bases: TGTGCCAGCAGCTTAGCCGGGAGCCCCGAGCAGTACGTC. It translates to CASSLAGSPEQYV.

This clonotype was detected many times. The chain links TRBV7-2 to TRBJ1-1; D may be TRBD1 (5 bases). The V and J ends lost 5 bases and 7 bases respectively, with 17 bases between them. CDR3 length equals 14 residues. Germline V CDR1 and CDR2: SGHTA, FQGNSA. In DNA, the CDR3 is TGTGCCAGCAGCCTTGGGACCTCCGCCAGTGAAGCTTTCTTT. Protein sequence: CASSLGTSASEAFF.

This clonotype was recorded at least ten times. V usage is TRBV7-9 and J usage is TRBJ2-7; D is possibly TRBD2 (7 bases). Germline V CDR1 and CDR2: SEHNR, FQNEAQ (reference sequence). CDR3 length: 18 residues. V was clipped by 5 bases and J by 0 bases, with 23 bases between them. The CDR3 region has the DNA TGTGCCAGCAGCGTCGAATCGGGGGGCCCGACTAGCTCCTACGAGCAGTACTTC. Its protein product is CASSVESGGPTSSYEQYF.

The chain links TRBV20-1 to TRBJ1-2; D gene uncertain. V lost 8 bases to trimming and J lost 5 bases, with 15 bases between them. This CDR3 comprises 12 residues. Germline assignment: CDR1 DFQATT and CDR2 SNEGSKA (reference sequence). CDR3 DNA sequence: TGCAGTCCCTCGTTAGTAGGGTATGGCTACACCTTC. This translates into CSPSLVGYGYTF.

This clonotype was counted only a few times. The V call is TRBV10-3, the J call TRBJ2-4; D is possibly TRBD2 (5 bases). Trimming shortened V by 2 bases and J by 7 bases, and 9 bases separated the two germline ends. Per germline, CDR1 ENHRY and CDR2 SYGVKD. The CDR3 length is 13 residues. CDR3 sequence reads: CAISEPSSNIQYF. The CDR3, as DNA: TGTGCCATCAGTGAGCCTAGCAGCAACATTCAGTACTTC.

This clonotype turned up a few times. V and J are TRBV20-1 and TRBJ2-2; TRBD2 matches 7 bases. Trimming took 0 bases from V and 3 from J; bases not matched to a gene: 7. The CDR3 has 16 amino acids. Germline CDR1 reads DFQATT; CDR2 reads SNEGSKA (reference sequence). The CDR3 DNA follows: TGCAGTGCTAGAGATCGTCGGGCGGGAGACACCGGGGAGCTGTTTTTT. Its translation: CSARDRRAGDTGELFF.

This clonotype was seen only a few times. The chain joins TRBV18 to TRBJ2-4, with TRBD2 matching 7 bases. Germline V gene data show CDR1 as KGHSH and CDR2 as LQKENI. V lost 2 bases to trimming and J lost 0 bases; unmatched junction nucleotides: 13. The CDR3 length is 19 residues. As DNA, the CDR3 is TGTGCCAGCTCACCATTCGGCGGGGGATTGGTCATAGCCAAAAACATTCAGTACTTC. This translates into CASSPFGGGLVIAKNIQYF.

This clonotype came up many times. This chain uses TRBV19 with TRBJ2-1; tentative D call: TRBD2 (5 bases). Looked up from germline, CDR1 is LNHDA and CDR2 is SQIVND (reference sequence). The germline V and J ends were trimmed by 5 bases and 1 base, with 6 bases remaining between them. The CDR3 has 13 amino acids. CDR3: CASSRDSYNEQFF. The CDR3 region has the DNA TGTGCCAGTAGTCGGGATTCCTACAATGAGCAGTTCTTC.

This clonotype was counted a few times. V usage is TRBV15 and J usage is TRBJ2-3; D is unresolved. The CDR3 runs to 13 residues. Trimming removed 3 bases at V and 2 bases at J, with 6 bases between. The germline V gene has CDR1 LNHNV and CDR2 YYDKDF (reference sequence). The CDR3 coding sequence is TGTGCCACCAGCAGGGACCACACAGATACGCAGTATTTT. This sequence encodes CATSRDHTDTQYF.

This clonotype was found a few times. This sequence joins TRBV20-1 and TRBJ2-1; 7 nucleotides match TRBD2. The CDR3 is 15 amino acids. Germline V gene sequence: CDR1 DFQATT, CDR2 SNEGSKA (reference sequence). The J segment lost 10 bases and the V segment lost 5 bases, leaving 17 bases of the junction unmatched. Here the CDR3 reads CSAPVFSREVREQFF. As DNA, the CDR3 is TGCAGTGCTCCCGTCTTCTCTCGGGAGGTCAGAGAGCAGTTCTTC.

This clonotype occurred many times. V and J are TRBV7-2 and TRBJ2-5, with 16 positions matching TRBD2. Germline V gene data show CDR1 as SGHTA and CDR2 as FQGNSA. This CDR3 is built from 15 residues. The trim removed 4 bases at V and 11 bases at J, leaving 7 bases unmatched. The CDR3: CASSSGLAGGSQQYF. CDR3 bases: TGTGCCAGCAGCTCGGGACTAGCGGGAGGGTCGCAGCAGTACTTC.

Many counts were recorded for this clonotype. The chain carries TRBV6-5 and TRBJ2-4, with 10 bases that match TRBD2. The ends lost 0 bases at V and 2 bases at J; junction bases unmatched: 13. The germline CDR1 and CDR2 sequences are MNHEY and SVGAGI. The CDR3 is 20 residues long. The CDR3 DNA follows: TGTGCCAGCAGTTACTCGGGGCTAGCGGGAGAGTCGGGCTCCAAAAACATTCAGTACTTC. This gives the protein CASSYSGLAGESGSKNIQYF.

CDR3 coding DNA: TGTGCCAGCAGCTTTCAGATTGGCGGGAGCTCTGGGGCCAACGTCCTGACTTTC. Its protein is CASSFQIGGSSGANVLTF. The rearrangement joins TRBV7-2 to TRBJ2-6, with TRBD2 matching over 7 bases. Germline V gene lookup returns CDR1 SGHTA and CDR2 FQGNSA. The CDR3 runs to 18 residues. After removal of 3 bases from V and 0 bases from J, the junction contained 8 bases not matched to a gene.

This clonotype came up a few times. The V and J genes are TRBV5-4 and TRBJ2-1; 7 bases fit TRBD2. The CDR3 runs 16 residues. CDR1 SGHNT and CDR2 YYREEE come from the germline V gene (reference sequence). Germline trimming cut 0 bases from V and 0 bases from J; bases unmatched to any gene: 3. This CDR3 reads CASSLGQRDSYNEQFF. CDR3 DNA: TGTGCCAGCAGCTTGGGCCAGCGGGACTCCTACAATGAGCAGTTCTTC.

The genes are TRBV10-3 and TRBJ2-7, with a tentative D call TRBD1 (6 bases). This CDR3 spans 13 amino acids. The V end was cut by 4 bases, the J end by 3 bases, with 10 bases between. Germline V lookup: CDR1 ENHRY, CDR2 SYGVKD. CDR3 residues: CAISVGDNYEQYV. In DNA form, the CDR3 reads TGTGCCATCAGTGTTGGGGACAACTACGAGCAGTACGTC.